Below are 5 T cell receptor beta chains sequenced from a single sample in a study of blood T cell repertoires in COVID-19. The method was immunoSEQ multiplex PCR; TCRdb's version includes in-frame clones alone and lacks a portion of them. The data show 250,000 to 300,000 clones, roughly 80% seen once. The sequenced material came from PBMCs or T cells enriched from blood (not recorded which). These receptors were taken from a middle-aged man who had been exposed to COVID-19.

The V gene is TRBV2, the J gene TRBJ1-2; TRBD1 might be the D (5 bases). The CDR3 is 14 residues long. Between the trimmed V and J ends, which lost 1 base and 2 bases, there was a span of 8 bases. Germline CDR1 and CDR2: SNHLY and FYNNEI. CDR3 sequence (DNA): TGTGCCAGCAGTGAAGGTCCAGGGAACTATGGCTACACCTTC. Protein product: CASSEGPGNYGYTF.

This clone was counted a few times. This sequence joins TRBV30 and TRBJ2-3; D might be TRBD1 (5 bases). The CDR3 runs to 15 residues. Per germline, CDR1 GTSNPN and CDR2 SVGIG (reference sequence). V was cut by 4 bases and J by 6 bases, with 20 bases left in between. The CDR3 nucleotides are TGTGCCTGGAACACTAATGGGGCCACGAAGGATACGCAGTATTTT. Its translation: CAWNTNGATKDTQYF.

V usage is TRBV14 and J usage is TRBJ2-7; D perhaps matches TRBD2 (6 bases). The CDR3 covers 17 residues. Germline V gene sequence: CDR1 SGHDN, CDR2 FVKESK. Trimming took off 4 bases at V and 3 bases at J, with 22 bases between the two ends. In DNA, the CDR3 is TGTGCCAGCAGCCGGACTAAATTATCCAACCTTGTCTACGAGCAGTACTTC. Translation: CASSRTKLSNLVYEQYF.

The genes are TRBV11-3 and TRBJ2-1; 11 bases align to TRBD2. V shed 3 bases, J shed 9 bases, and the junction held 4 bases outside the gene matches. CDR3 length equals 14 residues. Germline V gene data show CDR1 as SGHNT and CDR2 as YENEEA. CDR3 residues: CASSLGTSGAEQFF. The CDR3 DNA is TGTGCCAGCAGCTTGGGGACTAGCGGAGCTGAGCAGTTCTTC.

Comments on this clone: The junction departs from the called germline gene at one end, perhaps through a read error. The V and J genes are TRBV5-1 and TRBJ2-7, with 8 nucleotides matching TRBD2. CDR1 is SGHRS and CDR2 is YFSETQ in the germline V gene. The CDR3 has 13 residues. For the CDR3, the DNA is TGCGCCACCAGCGGGAGTGGGGACTACGAGCAGTACTTC. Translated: CATSGSGDYEQYF.